Sequencing of this TCR beta chain was carried out in a study of CD8 T cells in Susac syndrome. Study-level information: Among sequenced Susac syndrome patients, six had active disease and roughly eight were in remission.

Random-hexamer reverse transcription was applied to roughly 0.5 to 1 ug RNA. A multiplex approach, immunoSEQ multiplex PCR, amplified TCR beta CDR3 across 54 Vbeta and 13 Jbeta. TCRdb fed the immunoSEQ multiplex PCR reads into MiXCR, producing one record per CDR3 protein. Of about 140,000 distinct CDR3 sequences in the sample, about 95% are singletons; the top ten hold 0.13% to 0.15%. The CDR3 is 15 amino acids. Germline V gene lookup returns CDR1 DFQATT and CDR2 SNEGSKA (reference sequence). J gave up 6 bases and V 5 bases, and 6 bases lay outside the gene matches. The rearrangement uses TRBV20-1 and TRBJ2-3, with 15 bases that match TRBD2. This clonotype originated in a human donor with Susac syndrome. The sequenced material came from CD4+ T cells from PBMCs. The CDR3 loop reads CSAGLAGGRTDTQYF. The CDR3 DNA reads as TGCAGTGCTGGACTAGCGGGAGGGCGGACGGATACGCAGTATTTT.